This T cell receptor beta chain is drawn from a study of technical replicates of blood from a handful of donors. The repertoire was sequenced with immunoSEQ multiplex PCR; TCRdb's copy has only in-frame clones and lacks some. The sample shows tens of thousands of clones, roughly 93% of them seen only once. The sequenced sample consisted of T cells isolated from PBMCs. The TCR was taken from a human donor in good health.

The CDR3 loop reads CASSLEGWAAAEAFF. The CDR3 DNA sequence: TGTGCCAGCAGCTTAGAGGGGTGGGCAGCTGCTGAAGCTTTCTTT. V gene TRBV11-1 combines with J gene TRBJ1-1; possibly TRBD1 for D (5 bases). The length of the CDR3 is 15 residues. V gave up 1 base and J gave up 6 bases, with 15 bases separating them. Germline V gene data show CDR1 as SGHAT and CDR2 as FQDESV (reference sequence).